Listed below are T cell receptor beta chains from one sample, sequenced in a study of blood T cells in healthy people across ages. TCRdb ran MiXCR on the 5' RACE reads and lists one entry per CDR3 protein. The sample holds 700,000 or so distinct CDR3 sequences, 22% seen once. Sequenced sample: blood. These receptor sequences come from a man between 65 and 80 years old in good health. CDR3s include the opening cysteine and the closing phenylalanine or tryptophan. D genes are given only for firm matches. Clone size appears in some rows only: once, few, many, or a class for an expanded clone.

- | 14 | TRBJ2-2 | - | TRBV15 | TGTGCCACCAGCAGAGTCTCGAACACCGGGGAGCTGTTTTTT | CATSRVSNTGELFF
many | 13 | TRBJ1-1 | - | TRBV14 | TGTGCCAGCAGCCAAGAGGGGAACACTGAAGCTTTCTTT | CASSQEGNTEAFF
- | 13 | TRBJ2-5 | TRBD2 | TRBV3-1 | TGTGCCAGCAGCCAAGGGACTAGGGGGACCCAGTACTTC | CASSQGTRGTQYF
- | 15 | TRBJ1-4 | - | TRBV9 | TGTGCCAGCAGCGTCCGGACAGAGGCGGATGAAAAACTGTTTTTT | CASSVRTEADEKLFF
- | 12 | TRBJ1-6 | - | TRBV4-3 | TGCGCCAGCAGCCATCGGGGATCACCCCTCCACTTT | CASSHRGSPLHF
few | 11 | TRBJ1-2 | - | TRBV9 | TGTGCCAGCCTATCCAACTATGGCTACACCTTC | CASLSNYGYTF
- | 17 | TRBJ1-5 | TRBD1 | TRBV4-2 | TGTGCCAGCAGCCGGACACAGGGGATAGGGGGTAATCAGCCCCAGCATTTT | CASSRTQGIGGNQPQHF
few | 14 | TRBJ2-5 | - | TRBV9 | TGTGCCAGCAGCGCCCCGGCACAGCAAGAGACCCAGTACTTC | CASSAPAQQETQYF
- | 15 | TRBJ1-1 | - | TRBV6-6 | TGTGCCAGCAGTTACTCGGGGGGCGAGGGCACTGAAGCTTTCTTT | CASSYSGGEGTEAFF
few | 10 | TRBJ2-7 | - | TRBV29-1 | TGCAGCGTTGAAGATACAAAACAGTACTTC | CSVEDTKQYF
- | 14 | TRBJ2-3 | - | TRBV19 | TGTGCCAGTAGTGTTTCGAGGGACACAGATACGCAGTATTTT | CASSVSRDTDTQYF
- | 14 | TRBJ1-5 | - | TRBV25-1 | TGTGCCAGCAGTCCTTTTGGGATCGGTCAGCCCCAGCATTTT | CASSPFGIGQPQHF
- | 12 | TRBJ2-5 | TRBD2 | TRBV2 | TGTGCCAGCAGACTAGCGTCAGAGACCCAGTACTTC | CASRLASETQYF
few | 15 | TRBJ2-4 | - | TRBV7-2 | TGTGCCAGCAGCTCCAGGACTGCTTTAGGGAACATTCAGTACTTC | CASSSRTALGNIQYF
- | 11 | TRBJ2-5 | - | TRBV24-1 | TGTGCCACCAGGGCAGGCGAGACCCAGTACTTC | CATRAGETQYF
few | 15 | TRBJ2-2 | TRBD2 | TRBV20-1 | TGCAGTGCTAGAGCTAGCGGTACGAACACCGGGGAGCTGTTTTTT | CSARASGTNTGELFF